This T cell receptor beta chain comes out of a study of persistence of HIV-infected CD4 T cells. Study-level information: Up to roughly 200 mL blood was drawn at multiple time points; a couple of donors had single-time leukapheresis.

V was shortened by 1 base and J by 4 bases, with 5 bases between the two germline ends. Germline V gene lookup returns CDR1 LGHDT and CDR2 YNNKEL (reference sequence). This CDR3 is 12 amino acids long. The libraries were made with immunoSEQ version 4 in survey mode. Data came from immunoSEQ multiplex PCR; TCRdb stores just in-frame clones and leaves some out. Here the sample spans about 43,000 clones, around 90% being singletons. Anti-CD3/anti-CD28 beads served as a nonspecific positive control stimulus. CD4+ T cells upregulating both CD40 ligand and CD69 were sorted as responding cells. Donors had CD4+ T cell counts above 400 cells/uL and were CMV-seropositive. CD8-depleted PBMCs were stimulated 15 to 20 hours with anti-CD28/CD49d costimulation, CD40-blocking antibody and enfuvirtide. As for this clone: What it recognizes is unknown.

This TCR derives from an adult man with HIV who was CMV-seropositive. Sequenced here: CD4+ T cells sorted from PBMCs after approximately 19-hour stimulation, sampled from a patient who received antiretroviral therapy. The V call is TRBV3-1 (or the pseudogene TRBV3-2), the J call TRBJ2-7; D not certain. CDR3: CASSQGSYEQYF. The CDR3 DNA is TGTGCCAGCAGCCAAGGGAGTTACGAGCAGTACTTC.